These 23 T cell receptor beta chains share one sample of origin, sequenced in a study of blood T cells in healthy people across ages. Sample-barcoded 5' priming and a J-beta primer mix drove a second PCR of about 7 to 12 cycles. TCRdb re-called the 5' RACE reads through MiXCR, storing one row per CDR3 protein. The repertoire consists of just under 750,000 distinct CDR3 sequences, with 22% occurring once and the leading ten covering roughly 22%. The sample comprised blood. Receptors were obtained from a man between 65 and 80 years old in good health.

The gene calls are TRBV6-5 and TRBJ2-1; maybe TRBD1 (5 bases). V dropped 5 bases and J dropped 6 bases, with 14 bases sitting between them. Germline V gene lookup returns CDR1 MNHEY and CDR2 SVGAGI. The CDR3 spans 14 residues. The CDR3 nucleotides are TGTGCCAGCAGTGTGACACAGGTTCTCAATGAGCAGTTCTTC. Protein product: CASSVTQVLNEQFF.

The chain employs TRBV21-1 and TRBJ1-2. TRBV21-1 is labeled a pseudogene. The CDR3 runs 17 residues. CDR3 bases: TGTGCCAGCAGCAGAAGCCGCCGACAGGGAGGGCCTTGCGGCCACACCTTC. This codes for CASSRSRRQGGPCGHTF.

This clonotype has just a few counts. The V gene is TRBV12-3 or TRBV12-4, the J gene TRBJ2-3, with 7 nucleotides matching TRBD2. The CDR3 totals 14 residues. Losses at the gene ends were 5 bases for V and 6 bases for J; bases not matched to a gene: 8. The CDR3 spells CASSPMHSGDTQYF. CDR3 in DNA: TGTGCCAGCAGTCCAATGCATAGCGGGGATACGCAGTATTTT.

V usage is TRBV6-5 and J usage is TRBJ1-1; D possibly corresponds to TRBD1 (5 bases). V dropped 3 bases and J dropped 11 bases, with 10 bases sitting between them. The V gene's germline CDR1 is MNHEY and CDR2 SVGAGI. This CDR3 has 11 amino acids. CDR3 bases: TGTGCCAGCAGTTATCAGGGTAGGGCTTTCTTT. Amino acids: CASSYQGRAFF.

CDR3 region: CSARPGTGAPYTEAFF. DNA for the CDR3: TGCAGTGCTAGGCCCGGGACAGGGGCGCCTTACACTGAAGCTTTCTTT. The chain is built from TRBV20-1 and TRBJ1-1; TRBD1 agrees at 10 bases. CDR1 and CDR2 from the germline V gene are DFQATT and SNEGSKA (reference sequence). There are 16 residues in the CDR3. Trimming removed 3 bases from V and 3 bases from J; junction bases left unmatched: 10.

This chain connects TRBV18 to TRBJ1-4; D is uncertain. This CDR3 is 14 amino acids long. Trimming cost V 0 bases and J 5 bases, with 7 bases left between them. Germline CDR1 is KGHSH and CDR2 is LQKENI. CDR3 bases: TGTGCCAGCTCACCACCAGAAGAAAATGAAAAACTGTTTTTT. As protein: CASSPPEENEKLFF.

V is TRBV13 and J is TRBJ2-5; D possibly corresponds to TRBD2 (7 bases). Near its end, the DNA agrees better with TRBJ2-1, so the J call may be wrong. The CDR3 is 14 residues long. CDR1 is PRHDT and CDR2 is FYEKMQ in the germline V gene (reference sequence). The CDR3 bases are TGTGCCAGCAGTCTCCGGCAGGGGAGGGGTGGGCAGTTCTTC. It codes for CASSLRQGRGGQFF.

This clonotype showed up many times. The chain carries TRBV2 and TRBJ2-3; 10 bases line up with TRBD2. The CDR3 sequence is 15 residues long. V dropped 6 bases and J dropped 2; count of bases not matched to a gene: 5. Germline assignment: CDR1 SNHLY and CDR2 FYNNEI. The CDR3 loop reads CASRAGGKNTDTQYF. CDR3 bases: TGTGCCAGCAGAGCGGGGGGGAAGAACACAGATACGCAGTATTTT.

The J gene is TRBJ1-5, the V gene TRBV12-3 or TRBV12-4; D is unclear. V lost 1 base, J lost 7 bases, and 14 bases lay in between. The CDR3 is 15 residues long. The CDR3 DNA follows: TGTGCCAGCAGTTTAGGGGTGGGTTCAGGACAGCCCCAGCATTTT. Its protein product is CASSLGVGSGQPQHF.

This clonotype came up many times. This chain connects TRBV20-1 to TRBJ2-3; TRBD2 aligns across 10 bases. V lost 6 bases to trimming and J lost 2 bases; unmatched junction nucleotides: 5. Germline V lookup: CDR1 DFQATT, CDR2 SNEGSKA (reference sequence). The CDR3 totals 14 residues. CDR3 coding DNA: TGCAGTGCAGTACTAGCGGGGAACACAGATACGCAGTATTTT. This codes for CSAVLAGNTDTQYF.

CDR3: CASNLGTAAETQYF. For the CDR3, the DNA is TGCGCCAGCAACCTAGGGACAGCGGCGGAGACCCAGTACTTC. The chain carries TRBV5-1 and TRBJ2-5; 7 nucleotides align to TRBD1. This CDR3 has 14 amino acids. Losses at the gene ends were 6 bases for V and 5 bases for J; bases not matched to a gene: 10. Germline CDR1 reads SGHRS; CDR2 reads YFSETQ.

The chain combines TRBV6-4 with TRBJ1-6; 8 positions agree with TRBD1. With V trimmed by 6 bases and J by 7 bases, 8 bases remained unmatched. From germline, CDR1 is MRHNA and CDR2 SNTAGT. The CDR3 is 15 amino acids. CDR3 amino acids: CASRDRPGGNSPLHF. The CDR3 DNA reads as TGTGCCAGCAGGGACAGGCCAGGGGGCAATTCACCCCTCCACTTT.

This clonotype was recorded many times. The chain joins TRBV5-1 to TRBJ2-1; D not resolved. This CDR3 is built from 15 residues. Germline V gene data show CDR1 as SGHRS and CDR2 as YFSETQ. V was trimmed by 0 bases and J by 0 bases, leaving 7 bases between them. DNA of the CDR3: TGCGCCAGCAGCTTGGATCTAAGCTCCTACAATGAGCAGTTCTTC. Translation: CASSLDLSSYNEQFF.

This clonotype was seen more than once but under ten times. The V gene is TRBV7-2, the J gene TRBJ2-2, with 8 bases fitting TRBD2. This CDR3 contains 16 residues. The J segment lost 0 bases and the V segment lost 5 bases, leaving 5 bases of the junction unmatched. Germline V gene data show CDR1 as SGHTA and CDR2 as FQGNSA. The CDR3 nucleotides read TGTGCCAGCAGCAGACGGGGGGGCTCGAACACCGGGGAGCTGTTTTTT. Its protein product is CASSRRGGSNTGELFF.

The table lists this clonotype with a few counts. The chain combines TRBV28 with TRBJ1-2; 9 bases agree with TRBD1. The CDR3 loop spans 13 amino acids. Germline assignment: CDR1 MDHEN and CDR2 SYDVKM. The V gene end was trimmed by 6 bases and the J gene end by 4 bases; junction bases not matched to a gene: 3. In DNA, the CDR3 is TGTGCCAGCAGGCCGACAGGGGGCTATGGCTACACCTTC. It translates to CASRPTGGYGYTF.

V and J are TRBV10-1 and TRBJ2-5, with no clear D. The V end was cut by 1 base, the J end by 7 bases, with 10 bases between. Germline CDR1 reads WNHNN; CDR2 reads SYGVQD (reference sequence). The length of the CDR3 is 13 residues. The CDR3 loop reads CASSEWQSGTQYF. In DNA, the CDR3 is TGCGCCAGCAGTGAGTGGCAATCCGGGACCCAGTACTTC.

The gene calls are TRBV20-1 and TRBJ2-5; a possible D gene is TRBD2 (5 bases). The CDR3 length is 17 residues. The germline V gene encodes CDR1 DFQATT and CDR2 SNEGSKA (reference sequence). Trimming shortened V by 4 bases and J by 4 bases, and 25 bases separated the two germline ends. The CDR3 sequence: CSANDLRQRNFLETQYF. The CDR3 DNA reads TGCAGTGCTAACGACTTGAGGCAGCGGAACTTTCTAGAGACCCAGTACTTC.

This chain joins TRBV7-9 and TRBJ2-1, with D unclear. Trimming shortened V by 5 bases and J by 4 bases, and 21 bases separated the two germline ends. This CDR3 region has 17 residues. CDR1 and CDR2 (germline): SEHNR, FQNEAQ (reference sequence). In nucleotides, the CDR3 is TGTGCCAGCAGCGATACAGTCTTGTCGGTGAGGTACAATGAGCAGTTCTTC. Translation gives CASSDTVLSVRYNEQFF.

This clonotype showed up just a few times. CDR3 amino acids: CASSLLAVATGGWDTQYF. Written as DNA, the CDR3 is TGTGCCAGCAGCTTATTGGCGGTAGCGACAGGGGGTTGGGATACGCAGTATTTT. The chain recombines TRBV7-6 with TRBJ2-3, with 9 nucleotides matching TRBD1. V shed 2 bases, J shed 6 bases, and the junction held 15 bases outside the gene matches. The CDR3 sequence is 18 residues long. CDR1 is SGHVS, CDR2 FNYEAQ, per germline.

The chain links TRBV21-1 to TRBJ2-5; the table gives TRBD1 as D, unverified against the DNA. TRBV21-1 is labeled a pseudogene. The CDR3 extends over 14 amino acids. DNA of the CDR3: TGTGCCAGCAGCGGGGGACAGGGTCGAGAGACCCAGTACTTC. Encoded protein: CASSGGQGRETQYF.

V and J are TRBV29-1 and TRBJ2-7; 8 nucleotides match TRBD1. With V trimmed by 7 bases and J by 3 bases, 8 bases remained unmatched. CDR3 length: 13 residues. The germline gives CDR1 SQVTM, CDR2 ANQGSEA. CDR3 sequence (DNA): TGCAGCGCCGGGACAGGTGATTTCTACGAGCAGTACTTC. It yields the protein CSAGTGDFYEQYF.

This clonotype was seen once. The chain couples TRBV6-6 to TRBJ1-1; tentative D call: TRBD1 (6 bases). V was clipped by 3 bases and J by 7 bases, with 12 bases between them. The CDR3 is 13 amino acids. Germline CDR1 and CDR2: MNHNY and SVGAGI (reference sequence). CDR3 protein: CASSYREGVEAFF. In nucleotides, the CDR3 is TGTGCCAGCAGTTATCGTGAGGGGGTTGAAGCTTTCTTT.

The genes are TRBV19 and TRBJ1-4; D is uncertain. The germline CDR1 and CDR2 sequences are LNHDA and SQIVND (reference sequence). The ends were cut back, 6 bases at V and 0 bases at J, with 11 bases in the middle. This CDR3 is built from 15 residues. The CDR3 spells CASSFEVATNEKLFF. The CDR3 coding sequence is TGTGCCAGTAGCTTCGAAGTTGCAACTAATGAAAAACTGTTTTTT. The full variable domain, in which reference TRBV19 and TRBJ1-4 provide the parts outside the CDR3, is DGGITQSPKYLFRKEGQNVTLSCEQNLNHDAMYWYRQDPGQGLRLIYYSQIVNDFQKGDIAEGYSVSREKKESFPLTVTSAQKNPTAFYLCASSFEVATNEKLFFGSGTQLSVL.